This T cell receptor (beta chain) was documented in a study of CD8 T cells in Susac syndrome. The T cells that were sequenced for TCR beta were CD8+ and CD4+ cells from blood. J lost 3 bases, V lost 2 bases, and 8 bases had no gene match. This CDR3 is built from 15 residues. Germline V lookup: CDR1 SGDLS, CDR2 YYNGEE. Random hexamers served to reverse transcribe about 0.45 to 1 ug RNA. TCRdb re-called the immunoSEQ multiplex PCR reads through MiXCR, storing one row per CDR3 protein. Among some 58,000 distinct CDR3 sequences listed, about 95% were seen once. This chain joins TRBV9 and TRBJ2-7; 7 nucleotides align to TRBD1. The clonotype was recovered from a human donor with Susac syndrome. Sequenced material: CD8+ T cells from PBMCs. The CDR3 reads CASSVQGDPHYEQYF. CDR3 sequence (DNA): TGTGCCAGCAGCGTTCAGGGGGACCCTCACTACGAGCAGTACTTC.